These T cell receptor beta chains were read from a single sample in a study of blood T cell repertoires in COVID-19. Sequencing was performed with immunoSEQ multiplex PCR; in TCRdb, only in-frame clones are kept and a portion is missing. Of hundreds of thousands of clones listed, around 89% are singletons. Sample: PBMCs or T cells enriched from blood (not recorded which). Receptor source: a woman aged 18 to 35 who had recovered from COVID-19. Each CDR3 is given with its conserved first and last residue. The order of the fields is D gene, clone size, V gene, J gene, CDR3 DNA, CDR3 protein. The D gene is left open where the match is weak. Size is stated for part of the rows, as once, few or many counts, or as a class when the clone is expanded.

.	.	TRBV12-5	TRBJ2-7	TGTGCTAGTGGACGGGCAGGGGATGCCTACGAGCAGTACTTC	CASGRAGDAYEQYF
TRBD1	.	TRBV19	TRBJ1-6	TGTGCCAGTACCCCCAGGACAGGGGGCAGCTCACCCCTCCACTTT	CASTPRTGGSSPLHF
.	.	TRBV5-1	TRBJ2-7	TGCGCCAGCAGCCTGTGGCAGGGCACCTACGAGCAGTACTTC	CASSLWQGTYEQYF
TRBD1	few	TRBV18	TRBJ1-4	TGTGCCAGCTCACCGGTTAACAGGGGGAATGAAAAACTGTTTTTT	CASSPVNRGNEKLFF
TRBD2	.	TRBV24-1	TRBJ2-5	TGTGCCACCAGCGGGGAGGGCAGCGGCAGAGAGACCCAGTACTTC	CATSGEGSGRETQYF
.	.	TRBV6-4	TRBJ1-1	TGTGCCAGCAGCCCTATCGGGGGAGGGACGGCTGAAGCTTTCTTT	CASSPIGGGTAEAFF
TRBD2	.	TRBV6-5	TRBJ2-7	TGTGCCAGCAGTTACGCCGGGGGGGGCTACGAGCAGTACTTC	CASSYAGGGYEQYF
.	.	TRBV4-1	TRBJ1-2	TGCGCCAGCAGCCAAACTCCCAGGGGTTACTATGGCTACACCTTC	CASSQTPRGYYGYTF
TRBD2	.	TRBV10-3	TRBJ2-3	TGTGCCATCAGTGGGCTCGGGGGGGCGGCAGATACGCAGTATTTT	CAISGLGGAADTQYF
.	.	TRBV25-1	TRBJ2-6	TGTGCCAGCAGTGAATATTTTCCCCGTAGCTCTGGGGCCAACGTCCTGACTTTC	CASSEYFPRSSGANVLTF
.	.	TRBV19	TRBJ2-4	TGTGCCAGTAGTATAGATCGGGGTGACATTCAGTACTTC	CASSIDRGDIQYF
TRBD1	.	TRBV2	TRBJ1-2	TGTGCCAGCAGTGAAGCAGGGGGCGGATATGGCTACACCTTC	CASSEAGGGYGYTF
.	.	TRBV27	TRBJ1-4	TGTGCCAGCAGTACAGGGTATGATGAAAAACTGTTTTTT	CASSTGYDEKLFF
TRBD1	.	TRBV28	TRBJ2-1	TGTGCCAGCAGTTTAAGGCCAGGGGGCTACAATGAGCAGTTCTTC	CASSLRPGGYNEQFF
TRBD1	.	TRBV9	TRBJ1-2	TGTGCCAGCAGCGGAGCCGGGACAGGCCGGAGCTATGGCTACACCTTC	CASSGAGTGRSYGYTF
.	.	TRBV19	TRBJ1-3	TGTGCCAGTAACGACAGACAACTCTCTGGAAACACCATATATTTT	CASNDRQLSGNTIYF
.	medium-sized	TRBV6-7	TRBJ2-5	TGTGCCAGCAGTTACCAAAGACAGGAAAAAGAGACCCAGTACTTC	CASSYQRQEKETQYF
.	.	TRBV5-1	TRBJ2-3	TGCGCCAGCAGCTTGATGTTATCCACAGATACGCAGTATTTT	CASSLMLSTDTQYF
TRBD2	.	TRBV6-5	TRBJ2-3	TGTGCCAGTAGGGGCGGGGGGGCTGGCACAGATACGCAGTATTTT	CASRGGGAGTDTQYF
TRBD1	.	TRBV10-2	TRBJ1-4	TGCGCCAGCAGAGCCGGACAGGGGGCTGAAAAACTGTTTTTT	CASRAGQGAEKLFF
.	once	TRBV19	TRBJ2-3	TGTGCCAGTAGTATGGCAAGGTGGGGGGAGGCAGATACGCAGTATTTT	CASSMARWGEADTQYF
.	once	TRBV18	TRBJ2-7	TGTGCCAGCTCACCGGGGCAGGGTATCTACGAGCAGTACTTC	CASSPGQGIYEQYF
TRBD1	.	TRBV19	TRBJ1-6	TGTGCCAGTAGTTTCCGGGACAGGGAGCATTCACCCCTCCACTTT	CASSFRDREHSPLHF
.	.	TRBV29-1	TRBJ2-1	TGCAGCTTACGGAGGGGGGGCAATGAGCAGTTCTTC	CSLRRGGNEQFF
.	.	TRBV19	TRBJ2-7	TGTGCCAGTAGTAGCGGACAGCGGTCCTACGAGCAGTACTTC	CASSSGQRSYEQYF
.	.	TRBV10-3	TRBJ1-1	TGTGCCATCAGTGTGGCAGGGTCCACTGAAGCTTTCTTT	CAISVAGSTEAFF
.	.	TRBV6-5	TRBJ2-3	TGTGCCAGCCGTATGGGGGCGGTCACAGATACGCAGTATTTT	CASRMGAVTDTQYF
.	.	TRBV7-9	TRBJ1-1	TGTGCCAGCAGCTCAACCGGGACAACCGATGAAGCTTTCTTT	CASSSTGTTDEAFF
TRBD1	.	TRBV24-1	TRBJ2-5	TGTGCCACCAGTGACCCCCGGACAGGTGGAGAGACCCAGTACTTC	CATSDPRTGGETQYF
.	.	TRBV5-1	TRBJ1-1	TGCGCCAGCCGAGGGCAAAACACTGAAGCTTTCTTT	CASRGQNTEAFF
.	.	TRBV7-2	TRBJ2-2	TGTGCCAGCAGCTTAGGGGCTAGCTGGAACACCGGGGAGCTGTTTTTT	CASSLGASWNTGELFF
TRBD1	.	TRBV5-4	TRBJ1-6	TGTGCCAGCAGCTTGGAGACAGGGGGCAGTTCACCCCTCCACTTT	CASSLETGGSSPLHF
.	.	TRBV5-1	TRBJ2-7	TGCGCCAGCAGCTTGGACGGTAATCCCTACGAGCAGTACTTC	CASSLDGNPYEQYF
TRBD2	.	TRBV28	TRBJ2-7	TGTGCCAGCAGCCGCGGGGGGACTCCTTCCTACGAGCAGTACTTC	CASSRGGTPSYEQYF
TRBD1	few	TRBV9	TRBJ2-7	TGTGCCAGCAGCCCATCGACAGGGCGAACCTACGAGCAGTACTTC	CASSPSTGRTYEQYF
TRBD2	.	TRBV2	TRBJ2-1	TGTGCCAGCAGTGGACTAGCGGGGAGTCCTTCCTACAATGAGCAGTTCTTC	CASSGLAGSPSYNEQFF
TRBD2	.	TRBV2	TRBJ2-7	TGTGCCAGCAGACTAGGGACTAGCGGGGGGGCCGAGCAGTACTTC	CASRLGTSGGAEQYF
TRBD1	.	TRBV3-1/TRBV3-2	TRBJ2-7	TGTGCCAGCAGCCTGTTTACCGGGACAGGCTATATTTCCGAGCAGTACTTC	CASSLFTGTGYISEQYF
TRBD1	few	TRBV5-1	TRBJ1-1	TGCGCCAGCAGCTTGGCAGAGACAGGGGGCGTAGGAGCTTTCTTT	CASSLAETGGVGAFF
TRBD1	.	TRBV28	TRBJ2-3	TGTGCCAGCAGGGTGGGACAGGGAGAGGCAGATACGCAGTATTTT	CASRVGQGEADTQYF
.	.	TRBV5-1	TRBJ2-5	TGCGCCAGCAGCGGGGGGGGCAGGTCCTACCAAGAGACCCAGTACTTC	CASSGGGRSYQETQYF
.	.	TRBV5-1	TRBJ2-7	TGCGCCAGCAGCGACCCTCGGGGGCAGTACTTC	CASSDPRGQYF
.	.	TRBV7-9	TRBJ1-1	TGTGCCAGCAGCTTAGATGGAAGAGGGTGGAACACTGAAGCTTTCTTT	CASSLDGRGWNTEAFF
.	.	TRBV6-5	TRBJ2-7	TGTGCCAGCAGTCGGGACAACTCCTACGAGCAGTACTTC	CASSRDNSYEQYF
TRBD1	.	TRBV7-9	TRBJ1-2	TGTGCCAGCATCCAGGACAGGGGAGCTGACTATGGCTACACCTTC	CASIQDRGADYGYTF
.	.	TRBV3-1/TRBV3-2	TRBJ1-2	TGTGCCAGCAGCCGGATACTCCAGGGCAACTATGGCTACACCTTC	CASSRILQGNYGYTF
.	.	TRBV30	TRBJ1-1	TGTGCCTGGAGCGTGACAGGAAGCACTGAAGCTTTCTTT	CAWSVTGSTEAFF
TRBD2	.	TRBV5-5	TRBJ2-3	TGTGCCAGCAGAACCGGGACTAGCATTGATACGCAGTATTTT	CASRTGTSIDTQYF
TRBD1	once	TRBV6-5	TRBJ1-2	TGTGCCAGCAGTAACTATCAGGGGGCGAATGGCTACACCTTC	CASSNYQGANGYTF